The T cell receptor beta chain described here comes from a study of T-cell reconstitution after alpha-beta-depleted transplantation in children. The library targeted TCRbeta and was prepared with unique molecular identifiers. TCRdb redid the calling of the PCR reads with MiXCR, one entry per CDR3 protein. The sample lists 400,000 to 500,000 distinct CDR3 sequences; roughly 11% were seen once. This clonotype was counted many times. Per germline, CDR1 SQVTM and CDR2 ANQGSEA. The CDR3 is 14 amino acids. V was pared by 5 bases and J by 4 bases, with 7 bases of the junction left unmatched. The sequences come from PBMCs from the stem cell graft donor, collected from the stem cell graft. This rearrangement joins TRBV29-1 to TRBJ2-1; TRBD1 aligns across 8 bases. The clonotype comes from a human donor who donated a stem cell graft to a child with acute myeloid leukemia. Written as DNA, the CDR3 is TGCAGCGTTCCCAGGGGGGACAGGTACAATGAGCAGTTCTTC. Translating it yields CSVPRGDRYNEQFF.